This T cell receptor beta chain came from a study of blood T cell repertoires in COVID-19. Turning to the study itself: There were acute and convalescent COVID-19 samples, and they came from the United States, Italy and Spain. T cells, B-cell-depleted T cells, or PBMCs provided the cDNA or gDNA that served as material.

Methods used by the authors: Quantification of nucleated cells was approximated via reference gene primer amplification. Assay: immunoSEQ multiplex PCR; the TCRdb copy retains only in-frame clones and omits some. V, J and clone size are taken as reported in that table, and D and trimming were inferred from the DNA itself. This sample has a few hundred thousand clones, with about 85% found just once. The V end was cut by 2 bases, the J end by 5 bases, with 15 bases between. Germline CDR1 reads SGHVS; CDR2 reads FNYEAQ. CDR3 length: 15 amino acids. Sequencing was performed on peripheral blood. The TCR originated in a man younger than 35 with active or convalescent COVID-19. V gene TRBV7-6 combines with J gene TRBJ1-2, with D hard to call. This CDR3 reads CASSLQAGREYGYTF. The CDR3 bases are TGTGCCAGCAGCTTACAGGCGGGGAGGGAGTATGGCTACACCTTC.